A single sample is the source of the 20 T cell receptor beta chains below, sequenced in a study of T cells after posttransplantation cyclophosphamide. Clones were read by immunoSEQ multiplex PCR, and TCRdb kept only the in-frame ones, dropping some. The sample lists about 66,000 clones, 90% to 95% occurring once. The sequencing input was PBMCs. The source is a woman aged 25 to 39 in good health and a related stem cell transplant donor.

The chain employs TRBV7-2 and TRBJ1-3, with D possibly matching TRBD1 (5 bases). The CDR3 length is 17 residues. Trimming removed 2 bases at V and 0 bases at J, with 14 bases between. The germline V gene has CDR1 SGHTA and CDR2 FQGNSA. The CDR3 sequence is CASSLQGTGLSGNTIYF. In nucleotides, the CDR3 is TGTGCCAGCAGCTTACAGGGTACGGGCCTCTCTGGAAACACCATATATTTT.

The rearrangement links TRBV23-1 to TRBJ2-7, with 8 bases fitting TRBD1. TRBV23-1 is identified as an open reading frame with a role that is uncertain. J gave up 2 bases and V 0 bases, and 0 bases lay outside the gene matches. The CDR3 has 14 residues. The CDR3 region is CASSQSGQAYEQYF. The CDR3 DNA reads TGCGCCAGCAGTCAATCGGGACAGGCCTACGAGCAGTACTTC.

The chain couples TRBV29-1 to TRBJ1-1; 8 bases are a match to TRBD1. CDR3 length: 14 amino acids. Germline CDR1 SQVTM, CDR2 ANQGSEA. J lost 1 base, V lost 6 bases, and 7 bases had no gene match. This chain's CDR3 is CSVRGQGKNTEAFF. DNA of the CDR3: TGCAGCGTCCGAGGACAGGGAAAGAACACTGAAGCTTTCTTT.

The chain links TRBV19 to TRBJ2-7; D is perhaps TRBD1 (7 bases). Trimming removed 5 bases at V and 3 bases at J, with 14 bases between. From germline, CDR1 is LNHDA and CDR2 SQIVND (reference sequence). CDR3 length: 14 residues. The CDR3 loop is CASSLRQGGYEQYF. CDR3 coding DNA: TGTGCCAGTAGTTTAAGGCAGGGGGGCTACGAGCAGTACTTC.

V gene TRBV9 combines with J gene TRBJ1-2; 7 bases are shared with TRBD1. Germline loops: CDR1 SGDLS, CDR2 YYNGEE. The CDR3 contains 16 residues. Trimming cost V 4 bases and J 4 bases; bases outside gene matches: 13. The CDR3 sequence: CASSPGTGTAVYGYTF. CDR3 bases: TGTGCCAGCAGCCCAGGCACCGGGACAGCGGTCTATGGCTACACCTTC.

J is TRBJ1-1 and V is TRBV7-9, with D hard to call. The CDR3 loop spans 11 amino acids. The V gene's germline CDR1 is SEHNR and CDR2 FQNEAQ (reference sequence). The V gene lost 2 bases and the J gene lost 6 bases, with 4 bases spanning the gap. Here the CDR3 DNA reads TGTGCCAGCAGCTTAATTTCTGAAGCTTTCTTT. The encoded protein is CASSLISEAFF.

The chain uses TRBV11-2 and TRBJ1-2; D unresolved. CDR3 size: 14 residues. Germline V gene sequence: CDR1 SGHAT, CDR2 FQNNGV. Trimming cost V 0 bases and J 3 bases, with 8 bases left between them. The CDR3 protein is CASSLDYRDYGYTF. The CDR3 bases are TGTGCCAGCAGCTTAGACTACAGAGACTATGGCTACACCTTC.

The genes are TRBV9 and TRBJ1-2; D is ambiguous. The CDR3 contains 14 residues. Trimming pared 3 bases from V and 5 bases from J, leaving 14 bases between. Germline V gene data show CDR1 as SGDLS and CDR2 as YYNGEE. The DNA for the CDR3 is TGTGCCAGCAGCGCCCTTGGGCAGTCATATGGCTACACCTTC. Protein: CASSALGQSYGYTF.

This clone was seen just once. The chain joins TRBV29-1 to TRBJ2-3; 7 nucleotides match TRBD1. The germline V gene encodes CDR1 SQVTM and CDR2 ANQGSEA. With V trimmed by 6 bases and J by 4 bases, 13 bases remained unmatched. The CDR3 contains 15 residues. This CDR3 reads CSVRTGGSGADTQYF. CDR3 nucleotides: TGCAGCGTCAGGACAGGCGGGTCGGGCGCAGATACGCAGTATTTT.

A single count supports this clone. The rearrangement uses TRBV2 and TRBJ1-4, with a tentative D call TRBD1 (6 bases). There are 15 residues in the CDR3. The germline V gene has CDR1 SNHLY and CDR2 FYNNEI. V shed 6 bases and J shed 7 bases, with 18 bases lying between them. The CDR3 DNA follows: TGTGCCAGCAGGACAGCCAGGGGAATCGGTGAAAAACTGTTTTTT. Translated, it gives CASRTARGIGEKLFF.

The CDR3: CASSLSQNYGYTF. Written as DNA, the CDR3 is TGTGCCAGCAGTTTATCCCAGAACTATGGCTACACCTTC. The chain links TRBV28 to TRBJ1-2; the D is unclear. V shed 1 base and J shed 2 bases, with 5 bases lying between them. The CDR3 is made up of 13 amino acids. From germline, CDR1 is MDHEN and CDR2 SYDVKM.

The rearrangement uses TRBV5-1 and TRBJ2-1; 8 nucleotides match TRBD2. Germline V gene data show CDR1 as SGHRS and CDR2 as YFSETQ. V dropped 0 bases and J dropped 2; count of bases not matched to a gene: 4. The CDR3 is 16 amino acids. For the CDR3, the DNA is TGCGCCAGCAGCTTGGTATTAGCGGGGACCTACAATGAGCAGTTCTTC. It yields the protein CASSLVLAGTYNEQFF.

This clone was found once. CDR3 protein: CASSSEGNREDYGYTF. The CDR3 bases are TGTGCCAGCAGCTCAGAAGGAAACAGGGAGGACTATGGCTACACCTTC. V is TRBV7-9 and J is TRBJ1-2; D possibly corresponds to TRBD1 (6 bases). V gave up 4 bases and J gave up 3 bases, with 18 bases separating them. The CDR3 extends over 16 amino acids. Germline V gene sequence: CDR1 SEHNR, CDR2 FQNEAQ (reference sequence).

The chain links TRBV6-4 to TRBJ2-1; perhaps TRBD1 as D (5 bases). The germline V gene has CDR1 MRHNA and CDR2 SNTAGT. The CDR3 consists of 13 residues. V was trimmed by 3 bases and J by 5 bases, leaving 8 bases between them. CDR3 region: CASSEQVHNEQFF. Here the CDR3 DNA reads TGTGCCAGCAGTGAACAGGTACACAATGAGCAGTTCTTC.

This clone has a single count. V gene TRBV6-5 combines with J gene TRBJ2-2, with a tentative D call TRBD1 (6 bases). The CDR3 spans 14 residues. V was clipped by 5 bases and J by 9 bases, with 16 bases between them. Germline V gives CDR1 MNHEY, CDR2 SVGAGI. CDR3 nucleotide sequence: TGTGCCAGCAGTCCTACACAGGGATACCGGGAGCTGTTTTTT. Protein product: CASSPTQGYRELFF.

This clone was seen once. The CDR3 spells CASSLGEGRETQYF. The CDR3 DNA sequence: TGTGCCAGCAGCTTAGGGGAAGGCCGGGAGACCCAGTACTTC. V is TRBV7-2 and J is TRBJ2-5; D is undetermined. Deletions cut 1 base from V and 5 bases from J, with 11 bases between. CDR1 is SGHTA, CDR2 FQGNSA, per germline. The CDR3 is 14 amino acids. Complete variable domain (other parts from reference TRBV7-2 and TRBJ2-5): GAGVSQSPSNKVTEKGKDVELRCDPISGHTALYWYRQSLGQGLEFLIYFQGNSAPDKSGLPSDRFSAERTGGSVSTLTIQRTQQEDSAVYLCASSLGEGRETQYFGPGTRLLVL.

This chain's CDR3 is CASSVGVGPFEAFF. For the CDR3, the DNA is TGTGCCAGCAGCGTAGGGGTAGGTCCCTTTGAAGCTTTCTTT. The rearrangement links TRBV9 to TRBJ1-1; D gene unclear. This CDR3 has 14 amino acids. Deletions cut 0 bases from V and 7 bases from J, with 13 bases between. The germline CDR1 and CDR2 sequences are SGDLS and YYNGEE.

On this clone itself: Distinct nucleotide sequences in the sample also encode this CDR3. The rearrangement links TRBV9 to TRBJ1-2; 8 bases map to TRBD1. Germline CDR1 is SGDLS and CDR2 is YYNGEE. The CDR3 length is 13 residues. The junction had 1 base not matched to a gene; V was cut back by 0 bases and J by 6 bases. CDR3 nucleotides: TGTGCCAGCAGCGTAGACAGGGGGGATGGCTACACCTTC. The encoded protein is CASSVDRGDGYTF.

V is TRBV6-1 and J is TRBJ1-6; D is perhaps TRBD1 (5 bases). Germline loops: CDR1 MNHNS, CDR2 SASEGT. This CDR3 is 17 amino acids long. V lost 1 base, J lost 2 bases, and 12 bases lay in between. CDR3 amino acids: CASSEGGQGTYNSPLHF. For the CDR3, the DNA is TGTGCCAGCAGTGAAGGGGGTCAGGGCACCTATAATTCACCCCTCCACTTT.

This clone appeared once. V is TRBV7-8 and J is TRBJ1-1, with D possibly TRBD1 on 5 matching bases. The CDR3 runs to 14 residues. Germline assignment: CDR1 SGHVS and CDR2 FQNEAQ. V dropped 7 bases and J dropped 4 bases, with 16 bases sitting between them. CDR3 protein: CASTLMRGGTEAFF. As DNA, the CDR3 is TGTGCCAGCACCTTGATGAGGGGAGGCACTGAAGCTTTCTTT.